Listed below are T cell receptor beta chains from one sample, sequenced in a study of cytomegalovirus exposure and HLA in healthy donors. Clones were read by immunoSEQ multiplex PCR, and TCRdb kept only the in-frame ones, dropping some. The sample holds about 200,000 clones; more than 75% are singletons and the top ten take more than 0.35%. Sequenced sample: PBMCs. The receptors shown here come from a male donor in good health and CMV-seropositive. Each CDR3 is given with its conserved first and last residue. A D gene is named only where the DNA matches it firmly. Size values are once, few and many counts, or a class for expanded clones, and some rows have none.

D gene	clone size	V gene	J gene	CDR3 protein	CDR3 DNA
-	-	TRBV5-5	TRBJ1-4	CASSLDRGEKLFF	TGTGCCAGCAGCTTGGATCGGGGAGAAAAACTGTTTTTT
-	few	TRBV16	TRBJ2-1	CASSQSWAGDNEQFF	TGTGCCAGCAGCCAATCGTGGGCGGGCGACAATGAGCAGTTCTTC
-	-	TRBV30	TRBJ1-6	CAWSVATGGSPLHF	TGTGCCTGGAGTGTGGCGACAGGCGGGTCACCCCTCCACTTT
-	-	TRBV7-2	TRBJ1-1	CASSPRNTEAFF	TGTGCCAGCTCTCCGAGGAACACTGAAGCTTTCTTT
TRBD1	-	TRBV10-3	TRBJ2-4	CAISERDRQNIQYF	TGTGCCATCAGTGAGCGGGACAGACAAAACATTCAGTACTTC
-	-	TRBV5-6	TRBJ1-1	CASSSIMSLNTEAFF	TGTGCCAGCAGCTCAATTATGAGCTTGAACACTGAAGCTTTCTTT
TRBD2	-	TRBV7-3	TRBJ2-3	CASSLNVLAGWEVSTDTQYF	TGTGCCAGCAGCTTAAATGTCCTAGCGGGTTGGGAGGTTAGCACAGATACGCAGTATTTT
-	-	TRBV5-5	TRBJ1-5	CASSLEAGLNQPQHF	TGTGCCAGCAGCTTGGAGGCGGGTCTCAATCAGCCCCAGCATTTT
TRBD1	-	TRBV7-2	TRBJ1-2	CASSIPGQGEVDYGYTF	TGTGCCAGCAGCATACCGGGACAGGGGGAGGTGGACTATGGCTACACCTTC
-	-	TRBV4-1	TRBJ1-3	CASSQNPIGSSGNTIYF	TGCGCCAGCAGCCAGAATCCGATAGGGAGCTCTGGAAACACCATATATTTT
TRBD2	-	TRBV7-6	TRBJ2-1	CASSFSGGALGGNEQFF	TGTGCCAGCAGCTTTTCCGGGGGGGCCTTGGGGGGCAATGAGCAGTTCTTC
TRBD1	-	TRBV28	TRBJ1-1	CATKQGAGEAFF	TGTGCCACCAAACAGGGGGCGGGTGAAGCTTTCTTT
TRBD1	few	TRBV5-1	TRBJ1-4	CASSLGGTATNEKLFF	TGCGCCAGCAGCTTGGGGGGGACAGCAACTAATGAAAAACTGTTTTTT
-	-	TRBV5-4	TRBJ1-2	CASSLRGGINYGYTF	TGTGCCAGCAGCTTGCGTGGGGGGATTAACTATGGCTACACCTTC
-	-	TRBV28	TRBJ2-5	CASSSPGEFEETQYF	TGTGCCAGCAGTAGTCCAGGGGAGTTTGAAGAGACCCAGTACTTC
TRBD2	-	TRBV5-1	TRBJ2-3	CASSLEAGVLTDTQYF	TGCGCCAGCAGCTTGGAAGCGGGAGTCCTCACAGATACGCAGTATTTT
TRBD1	once	TRBV30	TRBJ2-2	CAWSVSGQGVTGELFF	TGTGCCTGGAGTGTATCGGGACAGGGGGTCACCGGGGAGCTGTTTTTT
-	-	TRBV7-2	TRBJ1-1	CASSSFLAGTGNTEAFF	TGTGCCAGCAGCTCCTTCCTAGCCGGGACTGGGAACACTGAAGCTTTCTTT
-	-	TRBV18	TRBJ2-1	CASSPGRVSYNEQFF	TGTGCCAGCTCACCTGGCAGGGTCTCCTACAATGAGCAGTTCTTC
-	-	TRBV6-6	TRBJ1-5	CASRVTGQPQHF	TGTGCCAGCAGAGTAACAGGTCAGCCCCAGCATTTT
-	-	TRBV6-5	TRBJ2-3	CASSRGPADTQYF	TGTGCCAGCAGTAGGGGTCCCGCAGATACGCAGTATTTT
TRBD1	-	TRBV6-1	TRBJ1-2	CASSARDRGFNYGYTF	TGTGCCAGCAGTGCCAGGGACAGGGGATTTAACTATGGCTACACCTTC
-	few	TRBV4-3	TRBJ2-7	CASSQESGEQYF	TGCGCCAGCAGCCAAGAAAGCGGCGAGCAGTACTTC
TRBD2	-	TRBV5-1	TRBJ2-5	CASSVAGGLETQYF	TGCGCCAGCTCAGTAGCGGGGGGGCTGGAGACCCAGTACTTC
TRBD2	-	TRBV4-1	TRBJ2-1	CASSQDITSGGREQFF	TGCGCCAGCAGCCAAGATATCACTAGCGGGGGTCGTGAGCAGTTCTTC
TRBD1	-	TRBV27	TRBJ2-7	CASSPLVRGQGGVWTYEQYF	TGTGCCAGCAGTCCACTCGTACGAGGACAGGGCGGGGTATGGACCTACGAGCAGTACTTC
TRBD2	-	TRBV11-2	TRBJ2-3	CASSSGGLARTDTQYF	TGTGCCAGCAGTTCTGGGGGACTAGCTCGCACAGATACGCAGTATTTT
TRBD1	once	TRBV6-5	TRBJ1-4	CASSSEQGGIEKLFF	TGTGCCAGCAGTTCCGAACAGGGGGGGATTGAAAAACTGTTTTTT
-	-	TRBV9	TRBJ1-6	CASSVEGVRSYNSPLHF	TGTGCCAGCAGCGTAGAGGGGGTCAGGTCCTATAATTCACCCCTCCACTTT
-	-	TRBV23-1	TRBJ1-5	CASVREGGNQPQHF	TGCGCCAGCGTCCGAGAGGGTGGCAATCAGCCCCAGCATTTT
TRBD1	-	TRBV2	TRBJ1-1	CASSVETGGNTEAFF	TGTGCCAGCAGTGTGGAGACAGGGGGGAACACTGAAGCTTTCTTT
TRBD1	-	TRBV19	TRBJ2-6	CASSIDGTEIVGSGANVLTF	TGTGCCAGTAGTATAGATGGGACAGAAATCGTCGGCTCTGGGGCCAACGTCCTGACTTTC
TRBD2	-	TRBV7-2	TRBJ2-2	CASSLGLAELTGELFF	TGTGCCAGCAGCTTGGGACTAGCAGAACTCACCGGGGAGCTGTTTTTT
-	once	TRBV20-1	TRBJ1-2	CSAGGNYGYTF	TGCAGTGCGGGCGGGAACTATGGCTACACCTTC
-	-	TRBV19	TRBJ1-1	CASSIVVRGQGEAFF	TGTGCCAGTAGTATCGTTGTAAGAGGTCAGGGTGAAGCTTTCTTT
TRBD2	-	TRBV18	TRBJ2-1	CASSPIGTSGNEQFF	TGTGCCAGCTCACCAATCGGGACTAGCGGTAATGAGCAGTTCTTC
TRBD2	-	TRBV7-9	TRBJ2-3	CASTSGGFTDTQYF	TGTGCCAGCACTAGCGGGGGGTTCACAGATACGCAGTATTTT
TRBD1	-	TRBV7-9	TRBJ1-1	CSSSWDPGQGNTEAFF	TGTTCCAGCAGCTGGGATCCCGGACAGGGGAACACTGAAGCTTTCTTT
TRBD1	-	TRBV27	TRBJ2-7	CASSRNRGINEQYF	TGTGCCAGCAGTCGGAACAGGGGGATAAACGAGCAGTACTTC
-	-	TRBV7-2	TRBJ1-1	CASSSRVSATEAFF	TGTGCCAGCAGTTCCAGGGTGTCGGCCACTGAAGCTTTCTTT
TRBD2	-	TRBV6-5	TRBJ2-1	CASSGPGTTYNEQFF	TGTGCCAGCAGTGGGCCAGGGACTACCTACAATGAGCAGTTCTTC
-	-	TRBV5-1	TRBJ2-1	CASSLTRSSYNEQFF	TGCGCCAGCAGCTTGACTAGAAGCTCCTACAATGAGCAGTTCTTC
TRBD2	once	TRBV7-8	TRBJ2-1	CASSPWTSGIYNEQFF	TGTGCCAGCAGCCCTTGGACTAGCGGGATTTACAATGAGCAGTTCTTC
TRBD2	-	TRBV7-6	TRBJ2-2	CASSLSGGNTGELFF	TGTGCCAGCAGCTTAAGCGGGGGAAACACCGGGGAGCTGTTTTTT
-	-	TRBV7-2	TRBJ1-1	CASSFPDPDLGRNTEAFF	TGTGCCAGCAGCTTCCCTGACCCTGATCTGGGCAGGAACACTGAAGCTTTCTTT
-	once	TRBV18	TRBJ2-7	CASSPPTGAFYEQYF	TGTGCCAGCTCACCACCAACGGGAGCCTTCTACGAGCAGTACTTC
-	-	TRBV28	TRBJ1-4	CASSPLVGANEKLFF	TGTGCCAGCAGTCCGCTTGTCGGGGCTAATGAAAAACTGTTTTTT
TRBD1	-	TRBV7-2	TRBJ1-5	CASRQGDRNQPQHF	TGTGCCAGCAGGCAGGGGGACCGCAATCAGCCCCAGCATTTT
-	-	TRBV28	TRBJ1-4	CASSDGQGYEKLFF	TGTGCCAGCAGTGATGGGCAGGGGTATGAAAAACTGTTTTTT
TRBD1	-	TRBV11-2	TRBJ2-1	CASSSPGTDHEQFF	TGTGCCAGCAGCTCCCCCGGGACAGACCATGAGCAGTTCTTC
TRBD1	-	TRBV28	TRBJ1-5	CASRTGGSGQPQHF	TGTGCCAGCAGGACAGGGGGTAGCGGCCAGCCCCAGCATTTT
-	-	TRBV27	TRBJ2-1	CASSSQDEQFF	TGTGCCAGCAGTTCACAGGATGAGCAGTTCTTC
-	-	TRBV14	TRBJ1-1	CASSPRTDQAFF	TGTGCCAGCAGCCCACGGACAGACCAAGCTTTCTTT
-	-	TRBV6-6	TRBJ1-1	CAGTEGENTEAFF	TGTGCCGGCACCGAGGGGGAGAACACTGAAGCTTTCTTT
-	-	TRBV10-3	TRBJ1-1	CAISQGNTEAFF	TGTGCCATATCACAGGGGAACACTGAAGCTTTCTTT
-	-	TRBV27	TRBJ2-2	CATHLRRGSNTGELFF	TGTGCCACCCACTTGAGGAGGGGCTCGAACACCGGGGAGCTGTTTTTT
-	-	TRBV4-1	TRBJ2-7	CASSQDSWSSLEQYF	TGCGCCAGCAGCCAAGATTCCTGGAGCTCTCTCGAGCAGTACTTC
TRBD2	-	TRBV28	TRBJ2-1	CASSPSGGSSYNEQFF	TGTGCCAGCTCCCCCTCTGGCGGGAGCTCCTACAATGAGCAGTTCTTC
-	few	TRBV29-1	TRBJ1-2	CSVETATGSVTF	TGCAGCGTTGAAACTGCGACAGGTTCCGTTACCTTC